The sequence of this T cell receptor beta chain was determined in a study of lymphopenia after photon versus proton radiotherapy. Notes on the study in general: Only patients who died were analyzed for survival; proton advantage is unproven. Photon-treated patients lost naive T cells and TCR diversity; proton-treated stayed stable. Post-nadir TCR diversity decline inversely tracked overall survival among those who died. Oligoclonal CD8+ Temra expansion after nadir drove photon patients' diversity drop.

Sequenced by immunoSEQ multiplex PCR; TCRdb stores in-frame clones only, minus some. The sample has roughly 150,000 clones, 75% to 90% seen once. To note about this clone: As yet, its antigen is unknown.

V lost 2 bases and J lost 5; bases outside the gene matches: 8. CDR1 MNHNY and CDR2 SVGAGI come from the germline V gene (reference sequence). The CDR3 is 16 amino acids. This material consisted of peripheral blood, taken from a patient treated with photon-based radiotherapy. This clonotype was obtained from a man aged 50-59 years with gastric cancer. The rearrangement uses TRBV6-6 and TRBJ2-3, with 9 bases aligning to TRBD2. The CDR3 bases are TGTGCCAGCAGTTACGATGCTAGCGGGAATCGAGATACGCAGTATTTT. Translated: CASSYDASGNRDTQYF.